These T cell receptor beta chains were read from a single sample in a study of preoperative IRX-2 immunotherapy in early breast cancer. The table came from immunoSEQ multiplex PCR; TCRdb's copy has only in-frame clones and leaves some out. The table includes 60,000 or so clones, roughly 94% detected once. This sample was gathered from a patient treated with IRX-2 immunotherapy. Receptors were obtained from a human donor with breast cancer. Both conserved end residues are part of each CDR3. D genes are given only for firm matches. Clone sizes are given selectively: once, few, many, or a class where the clone is expanded.

D	J	size	V	length	CDR3	DNA
-	TRBJ1-1	-	TRBV7-8	13	CASSLMANTEAFF	TGTGCCAGCAGCTTAATGGCGAACACTGAAGCTTTCTTT
TRBD2	TRBJ2-1	-	TRBV29-1	15	CSDDAGTKVGNEQFF	TGCAGTGACGACGCTGGGACTAAGGTGGGCAATGAGCAGTTCTTC
-	TRBJ2-5	-	TRBV7-2	12	CASSSQRGTQYF	TGTGCCAGCAGCTCCCAGAGGGGGACCCAGTACTTC
-	TRBJ2-7	-	TRBV30	13	CAWSKQGNYEQYF	TGTGCCTGGAGCAAACAGGGAAACTACGAGCAGTACTTC
TRBD2	TRBJ2-1	-	TRBV16	16	CASSPRLAGVLNEQFF	TGTGCCAGCAGCCCGAGACTAGCGGGGGTACTCAATGAGCAGTTCTTC
-	TRBJ2-2	-	TRBV5-1	16	CASSPRLNRNTGELFF	TGCGCCAGCAGCCCCCGCCTCAACAGAAATACCGGGGAGCTGTTTTTT
TRBD1	TRBJ2-3	-	TRBV9	16	CASSLRDRGRPDTQYF	TGTGCCAGCAGCCTCCGGGACAGGGGGCGCCCAGATACGCAGTATTTT
-	TRBJ2-2	-	TRBV18	15	CASSPGGRDTGELFF	TGTGCCAGCTCCCCCGGGGGGCGAGACACCGGGGAGCTGTTTTTT
TRBD2	TRBJ2-3	-	TRBV4-1	17	CASSPLPTAGGSDTQYF	TGCGCCAGCAGCCCCCTCCCTACAGCGGGGGGTTCAGATACGCAGTATTTT
-	TRBJ2-3	few	TRBV29-1	14	CSVIRGAGADTQYF	TGCAGCGTAATACGGGGGGCAGGGGCAGATACGCAGTATTTT
TRBD1	TRBJ1-2	-	TRBV27	14	CASSLDRAGGGYTF	TGTGCCAGCAGTTTGGACAGGGCCGGGGGTGGCTACACCTTC
TRBD1	TRBJ2-3	-	TRBV6-1	15	CASKLQGTGGDTQYF	TGTGCCAGCAAATTACAGGGGACAGGGGGGGATACGCAGTATTTT
-	TRBJ1-6	-	TRBV6-5	15	CASRTGSGYNSPLHF	TGTGCCAGCAGAACAGGGAGTGGGTATAATTCACCCCTCCACTTT
-	TRBJ1-1	-	TRBV5-1	13	CASSLLSAAEAFF	TGCGCCAGCAGCTTGTTATCCGCGGCTGAAGCTTTCTTT
-	TRBJ2-3	-	TRBV4-3	16	CASSQATGRASDTQYF	TGCGCCAGCAGCCAGGCTACAGGGAGGGCATCAGATACGCAGTATTTT
-	TRBJ1-5	-	TRBV7-2	16	CASTLSDLGSVQPQHF	TGTGCCAGCACCCTCTCGGACCTAGGGTCGGTTCAGCCCCAGCATTTT
-	TRBJ1-2	-	TRBV18	14	CASSPGSSGDGYTF	TGTGCCAGCTCACCAGGTTCGTCAGGGGATGGCTACACCTTC
TRBD2	TRBJ2-5	-	TRBV19	18	CASSIRGVASGMGETQYF	TGTGCCAGTAGTATCCGGGGAGTTGCTAGCGGGATGGGAGAGACCCAGTACTTC
-	TRBJ2-1	-	TRBV15	17	CATSRVDRLNPYNEQFF	TGTGCCACCAGCAGAGTCGATCGACTAAACCCCTACAATGAGCAGTTCTTC
TRBD1	TRBJ1-5	-	TRBV28	14	CASSLGQSNQPQHF	TGTGCCAGCAGTTTGGGACAGAGCAATCAGCCCCAGCATTTT
-	TRBJ1-2	-	TRBV28	13	CASSRQSIYGYTF	TGTGCCAGCAGCCGACAGAGCATTTATGGCTACACCTTC
-	TRBJ1-4	-	TRBV5-4	16	CASSLAGGTSNEKLFF	TGTGCCAGCAGCTTGGCCGGAGGGACAAGTAATGAAAAACTGTTTTTT
-	TRBJ1-2	-	TRBV6-6	11	CASGATYGYTF	TGTGCCAGCGGGGCGACCTATGGCTACACCTTC
-	TRBJ1-2	-	TRBV4-3	13	CASSQNRPYGYTF	TGCGCCAGCAGCCAAAACAGGCCCTATGGCTACACCTTC
-	TRBJ1-4	once	TRBV7-2	15	CASSLGGRRWEKLFF	TGTGCCAGCAGCCTAGGGGGACGGAGGTGGGAAAAACTGTTTTTT
-	TRBJ1-5	-	TRBV5-5	13	CASSYWSNQPQHF	TGTGCCAGCAGCTATTGGAGCAATCAGCCCCAGCATTTT
-	TRBJ1-1	-	TRBV19	13	CASGTTPNTEAFF	TGTGCCAGTGGAACGACACCCAACACTGAAGCTTTCTTT
TRBD1	TRBJ2-1	-	TRBV30	15	CAWSVRTGVGNEQFF	TGTGCCTGGAGTGTACGAACAGGGGTGGGCAATGAGCAGTTCTTC
-	TRBJ2-3	-	TRBV5-8	14	CASSSPGGSDTQYF	TGTGCCAGCAGCTCCCCTGGGGGATCAGATACGCAGTATTTT
-	TRBJ1-1	-	TRBV5-4	13	CASSLAAVSGGIF	TGTGCCAGCAGCTTGGCTGCAGTTAGCGGTGGCATCTTT
-	TRBJ2-5	-	TRBV20-1	11	CSASREETQYF	TGCAGTGCTAGCCGCGAAGAGACCCAGTACTTC
TRBD2	TRBJ2-7	once	TRBV27	16	CASSPSSGRASYEQYF	TGTGCCAGCAGTCCCTCTAGCGGGAGGGCCTCCTACGAGCAGTACTTC
TRBD2	TRBJ2-5	-	TRBV4-3	13	CASSSTSVETQYF	TGCGCCAGCAGCTCTACTAGCGTAGAGACCCAGTACTTC
-	TRBJ2-7	-	TRBV25-1	11	CASSEWTEQYF	TGTGCCAGCAGTGAATGGACCGAGCAGTACTTC
-	TRBJ1-3	-	TRBV30	13	CAWSVLAGNTIYF	TGTGCCTGGAGTGTATTAGCTGGAAACACCATATATTTT
TRBD2	TRBJ2-5	-	TRBV4-2	17	CASSQERVAGGGETQYF	TGTGCCAGCAGCCAAGAACGGGTAGCGGGAGGGGGGGAGACCCAGTACTTC
-	TRBJ2-7	-	TRBV7-2	13	CASSLSSFYEQYF	TGTGCCAGCAGCTTGTCTAGTTTCTACGAGCAGTACTTC
-	TRBJ2-1	-	TRBV11-1	16	CASSLRGPLSYNEQFF	TGTGCCAGCAGCTTACGGGGCCCGCTTTCCTACAATGAGCAGTTCTTC
-	TRBJ1-1	-	TRBV27	14	CASSSRAANTEAFF	TGTGCCAGCAGTTCCCGCGCGGCGAACACTGAAGCTTTCTTT
TRBD1	TRBJ2-2	-	TRBV7-2	15	CASSDRGYNTGELFF	TGTGCCAGCAGCGACAGGGGCTACAACACCGGGGAGCTGTTTTTT
-	TRBJ1-1	once	TRBV6-6	12	CASSWQITEAFF	TGTGCCAGCAGTTGGCAGATCACTGAAGCTTTCTTT
-	TRBJ1-5	-	TRBV18	14	CASSQGLGNQPQHF	TGTGCCAGCTCACAGGGGCTAGGCAATCAGCCCCAGCATTTT
-	TRBJ1-5	once	TRBV28	13	CASSWTAGRTQHF	TGTGCCAGCAGTTGGACAGCGGGCAGGACCCAGCATTTT
-	TRBJ2-3	-	TRBV5-6	15	CASSLTERWTDTQYF	TGTGCCAGCAGCTTAACAGAGAGGTGGACAGATACGCAGTATTTT
TRBD1	TRBJ2-3	-	TRBV19	13	CASSLQGADTQYF	TGTGCCAGTAGCCTACAGGGGGCAGATACGCAGTATTTT
TRBD1	TRBJ1-3	-	TRBV5-1	16	CASSNSTGGSGNTIYF	TGCGCCAGCAGCAATAGTACAGGGGGCAGTGGAAACACCATATATTTT
-	TRBJ2-3	-	TRBV28	13	CASTLDWEDTQYF	TGTGCCAGCACTCTGGACTGGGAAGATACGCAGTATTTT
-	TRBJ1-4	once	TRBV5-1	15	CASRSTGGANEKLFF	TGCGCCAGCAGGTCGACGGGGGGAGCTAATGAAAAACTGTTTTTT
-	TRBJ2-3	-	TRBV2	14	CASIKETRTDTQYF	TGTGCCAGCATCAAGGAGACGCGCACAGATACGCAGTATTTT
-	TRBJ2-7	-	TRBV5-1	14	CASSRGLHSYEQYF	TGCGCCAGCAGCAGGGGACTCCACTCCTACGAGCAGTACTTC
-	TRBJ2-1	-	TRBV2	11	CASKYSNEQFF	TGTGCCAGCAAATACAGCAATGAGCAGTTCTTC
-	TRBJ2-3	-	TRBV19	15	CASSPTLPRTDTQYF	TGTGCCAGTAGTCCCACTTTGCCAAGAACAGATACGCAGTATTTT
-	TRBJ2-4	-	TRBV29-1	14	CSVLRGVSKNIQYF	TGCAGCGTGCTCCGGGGCGTCTCCAAAAACATTCAGTACTTC
-	TRBJ1-2	-	TRBV5-1	13	CASSLEGDYGYTF	TGCGCCAGCAGCTTGGAGGGGGACTATGGCTACACCTTC
-	TRBJ1-5	-	TRBV28	13	CASDSVSNQPQHF	TGTGCCAGCGACTCTGTTAGCAATCAGCCCCAGCATTTT